The 10 T cell receptor beta chains given below trace back to one sample, sequenced in a study of T cell repertoires in aging, cancer and after chemotherapy. Peripheral blood genomic DNA, not sorted cells or RNA, was the template. Multiplex touch-down PCR with TRB-A/B primers amplified rearranged V-D-J TRB sequences. From the multiplex PCR reads, TCRdb called clonotypes with MiXCR, one entry per CDR3 protein. The sample lists under 3,000 distinct CDR3 sequences, about a quarter occurring once. Sequencing was done on a sample of blood. Every receptor here comes from a human donor in good health.

The V call is TRBV7-3, the J call TRBJ2-7; 9 bases align to TRBD2. CDR1 SGHTA and CDR2 FQGTGA come from the germline V gene. The ends lost 1 base at V and 5 bases at J; junction bases unmatched: 6. This CDR3 spans 15 amino acids. The DNA of the CDR3 is TGTGCCAGCAGCTTAAGGCGGGAGGGCCGAGACGAGCAGTACTTC. Translated: CASSLRREGRDEQYF. Based on the CDR3 plus reference TRBV7-3 and TRBJ2-7, the full variable domain is GAGVSQTPSNKVTEKGKYVELRCDPISGHTALYWYRQSLGQGPEFLIYFQGTGAADDSGLPNDRFFAVRPEGSVSTLKIQRTERGDSAVYLCASSLRREGRDEQYFGPGTRLTVT.

This clonotype was recorded a few times. The chain links TRBV9 to TRBJ2-3; 12 bases match TRBD2. The V gene end was trimmed by 0 bases and the J gene end by 3 bases; junction bases not matched to a gene: 8. The CDR3 sequence is 18 residues long. Per germline, CDR1 SGDLS and CDR2 YYNGEE. The CDR3 DNA reads TGTGCCAGCAGCGTAGCTTCGACTAGCGGGGGACGAACAGATACGCAGTATTTT. This gives the protein CASSVASTSGGRTDTQYF.

This clonotype is categorized as medium-sized. The gene calls are TRBV20-1 and TRBJ2-1; the D is unclear. Trimming cost V 0 bases and J 2 bases, with 14 bases left between them. CDR1 and CDR2 (germline): DFQATT, SNEGSKA (reference sequence). This CDR3 has 16 residues. DNA for the CDR3: TGCAGTGCTAGAGACCCTTTGGGCGGAACCTACAATGAGCAGTTCTTC. It specifies CSARDPLGGTYNEQFF.

As regards this clonotype: Germline is not matched at one junction end, which may reflect a read error. V gene TRBV5-6 combines with J gene TRBJ2-5, with no clear D. The germline V gene has CDR1 SGHDT and CDR2 YYEEEE. There are 13 residues in the CDR3. Here the CDR3 DNA reads TGTGCCAGCAGTCACTCCGGGCCTGGAACCCAGAACTTC. Its translation: CASSHSGPGTQNF. The full variable domain, rest sourced from reference TRBV5-6 and TRBJ2-5, is DAGVTQSPTHLIKTRGQQVTLRCSPKSGHDTVSWYQQALGQGPQFIFQYYEEEERQRGNFPDRFSGHQFPNYSSELNVNALLLGDSALYLCASSHSGPGTQNFGPGTRLLVL.

J is TRBJ2-1 and V is TRBV2; a weak D match, TRBD2 (5 bases). In germline, CDR1 is SNHLY, CDR2 FYNNEI. The CDR3 contains 13 residues. Trimming pared 4 bases from V and 10 bases from J, leaving 14 bases between. The CDR3 DNA is TGTGCCAGCAGTGCGGGATTCGCTTTGGAGCAGTTCTTC. It is translated as CASSAGFALEQFF.

Judged by abundance, this clonotype is large (0.1 to 1%). The rearrangement links TRBV4-3 to TRBJ1-3; D is unclear. Germline CDR1 is LGHNA and CDR2 is YSLEER. The CDR3 runs to 14 residues. The V and J ends lost 0 bases and 14 bases respectively, with 17 bases between them. The CDR3 sequence: CASSQDVLGRTLYF. As DNA, the CDR3 is TGCGCCAGCAGCCAAGATGTCCTGGGCCGGACCCTATATTTT.

By share, this clonotype ranks as medium-sized (0.01 to 0.1%). This chain joins TRBV6-5 and TRBJ2-7; D not certain. The germline V and J ends were trimmed by 2 bases and 3 bases, with 11 bases remaining between them. The CDR3 spans 14 residues. Germline V gives CDR1 MNHEY, CDR2 SVGAGI. The CDR3, as DNA: TGTGCCAGCAGTTACCTAGGACCTAACTACGAGCAGTACTTC. This translates into CASSYLGPNYEQYF.

By its share, this clonotype is medium-sized. The chain links TRBV20-1 to TRBJ1-6, with D tentatively TRBD1 (5 bases). Germline loops: CDR1 DFQATT, CDR2 SNEGSKA (reference sequence). Deletions cut 3 bases from V and 4 bases from J, with 10 bases between. The CDR3 sequence is 14 residues long. The CDR3 nucleotides are TGCAGTGCTAGCCCCGGGGCTTATAATTCACCCCTCCACTTT. This gives the protein CSASPGAYNSPLHF.

V is TRBV14 and J is TRBJ1-4; D is ambiguous. V gave up 0 bases and J gave up 7 bases, with 12 bases separating them. In germline, CDR1 is SGHDN, CDR2 FVKESK. The CDR3 has 15 amino acids. As DNA, the CDR3 is TGTGCCAGCAGCCAAGATTCCGGGTGGGCTGAAAAACTGTTTTTT. Translating gives CASSQDSGWAEKLFF.

V and J are TRBV18 and TRBJ2-5, with 8 bases identical to TRBD1. The ends lost 2 bases at V and 1 base at J; junction bases unmatched: 9. The CDR3 is 17 amino acids. CDR1 and CDR2 (germline): KGHSH, LQKENI. This CDR3 reads CASSPYRSGQGQETQYF. The CDR3 bases are TGTGCCAGCTCACCATATCGCTCCGGACAGGGCCAAGAGACCCAGTACTTC.